The 23 T cell receptor beta chains reported below all come from one sample, sequenced in a study of blood T cell repertoires in COVID-19. Here immunoSEQ multiplex PCR was the method, and the copy in TCRdb shows in-frame clones only, minus some. The data show 350,000 to 400,000 clones, about 90% seen once. The specimen was PBMCs or T cells enriched from blood (not recorded which). The receptors here all came from a woman aged 30 to 39 who had recovered from COVID-19.

V and J are TRBV5-5 and TRBJ2-7, with no clear D. CDR1 and CDR2 (germline): SGHKS, YYEKEE (reference sequence). The CDR3 is made up of 14 amino acids. V was shortened by 0 bases and J by 3 bases, with 10 bases between the two germline ends. The CDR3 sequence: CASSLDPVSYEQYF. The CDR3 DNA is TGTGCCAGCAGCTTGGATCCCGTGAGCTACGAGCAGTACTTC.

The rearrangement joins TRBV30 to TRBJ1-1; 8 nucleotides align to TRBD1. J gave up 3 bases and V 2 bases, and 5 bases lay outside the gene matches. Germline V lookup: CDR1 GTSNPN, CDR2 SVGIG (reference sequence). The CDR3 is made up of 14 amino acids. The CDR3 region has the DNA TGTGCCTGGAGTCGGCAGGGGGCCTACACTGAAGCTTTCTTT. Translated: CAWSRQGAYTEAFF.

The rearrangement joins TRBV11-1 to TRBJ2-5; 7 bases are shared with TRBD1. Germline values: CDR1 SGHAT, CDR2 FQDESV (reference sequence). This CDR3 comprises 14 residues. V lost 4 bases and J lost 9; bases outside the gene matches: 11. CDR3 sequence reads: CASSSGPGQGAQYF. The CDR3, as DNA: TGTGCCAGCAGCTCGGGACCCGGCCAGGGGGCCCAGTACTTC.

The chain recombines TRBV9 with TRBJ1-1; TRBD1 might be the D (5 bases). Germline V CDR1 and CDR2: SGDLS, YYNGEE. The CDR3 is 13 amino acids. The germline V and J ends were trimmed by 3 bases and 8 bases, with 14 bases remaining between them. CDR3 amino acids: CASSEVVGAEAFF. The CDR3 DNA follows: TGTGCCAGCAGCGAGGTTGTAGGGGCCGAAGCTTTCTTT.

The chain uses TRBV10-1 and TRBJ2-1; TRBD1 agrees at 8 bases. Germline CDR1 reads WNHNN; CDR2 reads SYGVQD (reference sequence). J lost 6 bases, V lost 4 bases, and 8 bases had no gene match. This CDR3 region has 15 residues. The CDR3 DNA is TGCGCCAGCAGTGCCAACAGGGGGGCGGTCAATGAGCAGTTCTTC. This encodes CASSANRGAVNEQFF.

The chain links TRBV3-1 (or the pseudogene TRBV3-2) to TRBJ1-2; 11 bases agree with TRBD1. Germline lookup yields CDR1 LGHDT and CDR2 YNNKEL (reference sequence). The V gene end was trimmed by 6 bases and the J gene end by 3 bases; junction bases not matched to a gene: 9. The CDR3 spans 16 residues. CDR3 region: CASSTDRGLFDYGYTF. The CDR3 bases are TGTGCCAGCAGTACGGACAGGGGGCTCTTTGACTATGGCTACACCTTC.

The CDR3 loop is CASGFGGMNTGELFF. In nucleotides, the CDR3 is TGTGCTAGTGGTTTTGGCGGGATGAACACCGGGGAGCTGTTTTTT. This chain connects TRBV12-5 to TRBJ2-2, with D perhaps TRBD2 (6 bases). This CDR3 comprises 15 residues. Germline V gene data show CDR1 as LGHNT and CDR2 as FRNRAP. Trimming removed 3 bases at V and 1 base at J, with 9 bases between.

The CDR3 bases are TGTGCCAGCCCTTCCACCCGGGGCTACACCTTC. Its translation is CASPSTRGYTF. This sequence joins TRBV12-3 or TRBV12-4 and TRBJ1-2; unclear D gene. There are 11 residues in the CDR3. Between the trimmed V and J ends, which lost 8 bases and 8 bases, there was a span of 12 bases.

This rearrangement joins TRBV6-5 to TRBJ1-5; 7 bases are shared with TRBD1. Germline CDR1 is MNHEY and CDR2 is SVGAGI. The CDR3 is 13 amino acids. V shed 5 bases, J shed 4 bases, and the junction held 2 bases outside the gene matches. Here the CDR3 DNA reads TGTGCCAGCAGTAAGACAGGGAATCAGCCCCAGCATTTT. This encodes CASSKTGNQPQHF.

The V gene is TRBV24-1, the J gene TRBJ2-6, with D possibly being TRBD2 (6 bases). Germline V gives CDR1 KGHDR, CDR2 SFDVKD. Trimming pared 9 bases from V and 4 bases from J, leaving 12 bases between. The CDR3 covers 14 residues. As DNA, the CDR3 is TGTGCCACCGGGCGGGGTACCGGGGCCAACGTCCTGACTTTC. Translated, it gives CATGRGTGANVLTF.

V is TRBV11-2 and J is TRBJ2-1, with D maybe TRBD2 (6 bases). The germline gives CDR1 SGHAT, CDR2 FQNNGV. This CDR3 spans 16 amino acids. V lost 0 bases to trimming and J lost 8 bases, with 17 bases between them. CDR3 in DNA: TGTGCCAGCAGCTTAGACTCGGGACTCCTTATCGATGAGCAGTTCTTC. It encodes CASSLDSGLLIDEQFF.

The V call is TRBV3-1 (or the pseudogene TRBV3-2), the J call TRBJ2-7; 7 bases match TRBD1. V lost 0 bases to trimming and J lost 6 bases; unmatched junction nucleotides: 11. The CDR3 has 16 residues. From germline, CDR1 is LGHDT and CDR2 YNNKEL (reference sequence). CDR3 nucleotide sequence: TGTGCCAGCAGCCAAGATCGTGGGACAGTGGAGGTCGAGCAGTACTTC. It translates to CASSQDRGTVEVEQYF.

This clone was counted once. The chain employs TRBV3-1 (or the pseudogene TRBV3-2) and TRBJ2-3; the D is unclear. CDR1 and CDR2 (germline): LGHDT, YNNKEL (reference sequence). V was pared by 4 bases and J by 1 base, with 9 bases between. The CDR3 runs to 14 residues. The CDR3 region has the DNA TGTGCCAGCAGCCGGAGCATGGGCACAGATACGCAGTATTTT. Its translation is CASSRSMGTDTQYF.

The rearrangement links TRBV18 to TRBJ1-2, with a possible D match to TRBD1 (6 bases). The germline gives CDR1 KGHSH, CDR2 LQKENI. Trimming left V 3 bases short and J 7 bases short, with 18 bases between. The CDR3 consists of 15 residues. In nucleotides, the CDR3 is TGTGCCAGCTCACCTGATCTAACGGGGGGCTTTGGCTACACCTTC. Protein product: CASSPDLTGGFGYTF.

This rearrangement joins TRBV5-4 to TRBJ2-5, with 9 bases matching TRBD1. The CDR3 runs 14 residues. Per the germline V gene, CDR1 is SGHNT and CDR2 is YYREEE (reference sequence). Trimming at V came to 2 bases and at J to 5 bases, leaving 4 bases not matched to a gene. The CDR3 DNA sequence: TGTGCCAGCAGCTTACAGGGGGCGCTGGAGACCCAGTACTTC. Encoded protein: CASSLQGALETQYF.

V usage is TRBV19 and J usage is TRBJ2-7; TRBD2 might be the D (6 bases). V dropped 5 bases and J dropped 4 bases, with 21 bases sitting between them. The CDR3 loop spans 16 amino acids. Germline CDR1 and CDR2: LNHDA and SQIVND (reference sequence). This CDR3 is CASSGRGRVGRYEQYF. The CDR3 coding sequence is TGTGCCAGTAGTGGGAGAGGGCGCGTCGGGAGATACGAGCAGTACTTC.

The chain uses TRBV10-3 and TRBJ2-4; 9 nucleotides line up with TRBD1. This CDR3 contains 19 residues. CDR1 ENHRY and CDR2 SYGVKD come from the germline V gene. Germline trimming cut 0 bases from V and 4 bases from J; bases unmatched to any gene: 13. This CDR3 is CAISESQGQGRGWKNIQYF. In nucleotides, the CDR3 is TGTGCCATCAGTGAGTCGCAGGGACAGGGTAGAGGGTGGAAAAACATTCAGTACTTC.

This chain connects TRBV28 to TRBJ2-1, with 12 bases lining up with TRBD2. CDR1 is MDHEN, CDR2 SYDVKM, per germline. Trimming at V came to 5 bases and at J to 5 bases, leaving 4 bases not matched to a gene. The CDR3 extends over 15 amino acids. This chain's CDR3 is CASSLAGGPDNEQFF. The CDR3 bases are TGTGCCAGCAGTCTAGCGGGAGGGCCTGACAATGAGCAGTTCTTC.

The CDR3 nucleotides are TGTGCCACCAGCAGGATCGGGAGTGCGACCCAGTACTTC. It translates to CATSRIGSATQYF. The genes are TRBV24-1 and TRBJ2-5; D perhaps matches TRBD2 (6 bases). V shed 7 bases and J shed 7 bases, with 15 bases lying between them. The CDR3 consists of 13 residues. The germline gives CDR1 KGHDR, CDR2 SFDVKD.

The rearrangement uses TRBV6-5 and TRBJ1-5; 7 positions match TRBD1. Looked up from germline, CDR1 is MNHEY and CDR2 is SVGAGI. The CDR3 consists of 15 residues. Germline trimming cut 2 bases from V and 1 base from J; bases unmatched to any gene: 2. CDR3 protein: CASSYQGDSNQPQHF. CDR3 sequence (DNA): TGTGCCAGCAGTTACCAGGGGGACAGCAATCAGCCCCAGCATTTT.

CDR3 residues: CASSRGDEQFF. Written as DNA, the CDR3 is TGTGCCAGCTCCCGGGGGGATGAGCAGTTCTTC. This rearrangement joins TRBV27 to TRBJ2-1; 7 bases map to TRBD2. Germline V CDR1 and CDR2: MNHEY, SMNVEV (reference sequence). This CDR3 comprises 11 residues. V lost 8 bases and J lost 8; bases outside the gene matches: 3.

The chain uses TRBV21-1 and TRBJ1-2; the table's TRBD1 call for D was not verified on the DNA. TRBV21-1 is listed as a pseudogene. This CDR3 has 15 amino acids. Here the CDR3 reads CASSKARGRGYGYTF. DNA for the CDR3: TGTGCCAGCAGCAAAGCCAGGGGGCGCGGCTATGGCTACACCTTC.

V gene TRBV11-2 combines with J gene TRBJ2-3, with D possibly TRBD1 on 6 matching bases. V was pared by 1 base and J by 5 bases, with 16 bases between. The CDR3 is 16 amino acids. Germline V CDR1 and CDR2: SGHAT, FQNNGV. CDR3 residues: CASSLVGGAWIDTQYF. CDR3 DNA sequence: TGTGCCAGCAGCTTAGTTGGGGGCGCTTGGATAGATACGCAGTATTTT.